This entry lists 31 T cell receptor beta chains sequenced from one sample in a study of T cells in Graves' hyperthyroidism and ophthalmopathy. Amplification of TCR beta CDR3 regions was performed using RNA transcripts as template. HTBI primers were employed in a first-round RT-PCR of the TCR CDR3. MiXCR, run by TCRdb on the multiplex PCR reads, gives a single entry per CDR3 protein. The sample records about 620,000 distinct CDR3 sequences, 16% being singletons. Sequences were obtained from blood. The receptors derive from a woman in her twenties or thirties with Graves' hyperthyroidism.

This clonotype was detected ten times or more. The V and J genes are TRBV27 and TRBJ2-1; 7 bases map to TRBD2. The V gene end was trimmed by 1 base and the J gene end by 5 bases; junction bases not matched to a gene: 11. The CDR3 extends over 17 amino acids. The germline V gene encodes CDR1 MNHEY and CDR2 SMNVEV (reference sequence). The CDR3 spells CASSLYVAGKLDNEQFF. The CDR3 region has the DNA TGTGCCAGCAGTTTATATGTAGCGGGTAAATTGGACAATGAGCAGTTCTTC.

This clonotype appeared many times. This rearrangement joins TRBV20-1 to TRBJ2-1; tentatively, D is TRBD1 (5 bases). This CDR3 is 15 amino acids long. V was shortened by 2 bases and J by 5 bases, with 16 bases between the two germline ends. Germline values: CDR1 DFQATT, CDR2 SNEGSKA (reference sequence). CDR3 DNA sequence: TGCAGTGCTAGATTTCCCAAGGGGCCGAACAATGAGCAGTTCTTC. It encodes CSARFPKGPNNEQFF.

This clonotype was detected only a few times. This chain links TRBV27 with TRBJ1-1; D not resolved. The CDR3 consists of 15 residues. The V and J ends lost 3 bases and 6 bases respectively, with 17 bases between them. Germline loops: CDR1 MNHEY, CDR2 SMNVEV (reference sequence). The CDR3 is CASSFIAQSSAEAFF. The DNA of the CDR3 is TGTGCCAGCAGTTTTATCGCCCAGTCGTCAGCTGAAGCTTTCTTT.

A note on this clonotype: A far larger clone is one nucleotide away, so this likely arose from a read error. V gene TRBV20-1 combines with J gene TRBJ2-5; 9 bases match TRBD2. The germline V gene encodes CDR1 DFQATT and CDR2 SNEGSKA (reference sequence). The CDR3 extends over 12 amino acids. The V gene end was trimmed by 3 bases and the J gene end by 8 bases; junction bases not matched to a gene: 4. The CDR3 nucleotides read TGCAGTGCTAGTGGCGGGAGGGATACCCAGTACTTC. This encodes CSASGGRDTQYF.

This clonotype was observed at least ten times. The chain joins TRBV7-2 to TRBJ2-1; D might be TRBD2 (6 bases). Germline V lookup: CDR1 SGHTA, CDR2 FQGNSA. This CDR3 is 13 amino acids long. The V end lost 5 bases, the J end lost 9 bases, and 14 bases lay between the germline ends. Here the CDR3 DNA reads TGTGCCAGCAGCCTCACTAGCTTTGGTGAGCAGTTCTTC. Its translation is CASSLTSFGEQFF.

This clonotype has a handful of counts. The CDR3 loop reads CSVELRDRGTYEQYF. CDR3 coding DNA: TGCAGCGTTGAATTAAGGGACAGGGGAACCTACGAGCAGTACTTC. J is TRBJ2-7 and V is TRBV29-1, with TRBD1 matching 10 bases. Looked up from germline, CDR1 is SQVTM and CDR2 is ANQGSEA. This CDR3 spans 15 amino acids. With V trimmed by 2 bases and J by 2 bases, 6 bases remained unmatched.

This clonotype was recorded many times. This chain uses TRBV6-5 with TRBJ2-7; D gene uncertain. Trimming removed 1 base at V and 6 bases at J, with 4 bases between. Germline CDR1 is MNHEY and CDR2 is SVGAGI. The CDR3 contains 11 residues. The CDR3 region has the DNA TGTGCCAGCAGTTACTATCGCGAGCAGTACTTC. Residues: CASSYYREQYF.

This clonotype was observed many times. The rearrangement uses TRBV2 and TRBJ1-1; D gene unclear. The V gene's germline CDR1 is SNHLY and CDR2 FYNNEI. The CDR3 has 15 amino acids. V lost 5 bases to trimming and J lost 0 bases, with 13 bases between them. CDR3 coding DNA: TGTGCCAGCAGTTTTCTAGAGGCGATGAACACTGAAGCTTTCTTT. Its translation is CASSFLEAMNTEAFF.

This clonotype was observed a few times. This chain links TRBV4-3 with TRBJ1-2; tentatively, D is TRBD1 (6 bases). Trimming took off 0 bases at V and 8 bases at J, with 16 bases between the two ends. CDR1 and CDR2 (germline): LGHNA, YSLEER. CDR3 length: 15 residues. CDR3 sequence reads: CASSQDATGTGGYTF. In nucleotides, the CDR3 is TGCGCCAGCAGCCAAGATGCCACAGGGACCGGCGGCTACACCTTC.

This clonotype was detected a few times. The CDR3 nucleotides are TGTGCCAGCCGGGGGCTAGCGGGAAGGGAAGACAATGAGCAGTTCTTC. Residues: CASRGLAGREDNEQFF. The chain uses TRBV6-1 and TRBJ2-1, with 9 bases identical to TRBD2. From germline, CDR1 is MNHNS and CDR2 SASEGT. The CDR3 has 16 amino acids. V lost 8 bases and J lost 5; bases outside the gene matches: 13.

In this sample, this clonotype turned up many times. The V and J genes are TRBV7-3 and TRBJ2-7, with 7 nucleotides matching TRBD1. Germline V gene sequence: CDR1 SGHTA, CDR2 FQGTGA. This CDR3 spans 12 amino acids. Trimming at V came to 4 bases and at J to 7 bases, leaving 4 bases not matched to a gene. CDR3 in amino acids: CASSSSGGEQYF. CDR3 coding DNA: TGTGCCAGCAGCTCGTCAGGGGGTGAGCAGTACTTC.

The chain combines TRBV19 with TRBJ2-7; D may be TRBD2 (6 bases). The V gene lost 1 base and the J gene lost 5 bases, with 15 bases spanning the gap. The CDR3 runs to 15 residues. CDR1 and CDR2 (germline): LNHDA, SQIVND (reference sequence). The CDR3 DNA reads TGTGCCAGTAGTATAGGCATGGCGGGGTACGACGAGCAGTACTTC. It specifies CASSIGMAGYDEQYF.

J is TRBJ2-7 and V is TRBV20-1, with D possibly being TRBD1 (5 bases). Trimming shortened V by 0 bases and J by 0 bases, and 9 bases separated the two germline ends. CDR1 DFQATT and CDR2 SNEGSKA come from the germline V gene (reference sequence). There are 14 residues in the CDR3. The chain's CDR3 is CSARDLDNSYEQYF. The CDR3 bases are TGCAGTGCTAGAGACCTGGACAACTCCTACGAGCAGTACTTC.

This clonotype was observed at least ten times. The chain recombines TRBV3-1 with TRBJ2-5; D ambiguous. The length of the CDR3 is 13 residues. Trimming took 2 bases from V and 4 from J, leaving 8 bases between them. Germline V lookup: CDR1 LGHDT, CDR2 YNNKEL (reference sequence). The CDR3 DNA follows: TGTGCCAGCAGCCAAATGGGTCGAGAGACCCAGTACTTC. Protein product: CASSQMGRETQYF.

On this clonotype itself: A read error may produce the germline difference seen at one junction end. The gene calls are TRBV9 and TRBJ2-1; 11 positions agree with TRBD2. Looked up from germline, CDR1 is SGDLS and CDR2 is YYNGEE. The CDR3 extends over 14 amino acids. This CDR3 is CASTVAGGYNEQFF. The CDR3 DNA reads as TGTGCCAGCACCGTAGCGGGAGGGTACAATGAGCAGTTCTTC.

Ten or more counts support this clonotype. V gene TRBV6-5 combines with J gene TRBJ1-2, with TRBD1 identical over 10 bases. V shed 2 bases and J 3 bases; nucleotides not matched to a gene: 3. Germline V gives CDR1 MNHEY, CDR2 SVGAGI. The CDR3 runs to 15 residues. The CDR3 DNA reads as TGTGCCAGCAGTTACCCCGGGACAGGGGACTATGGCTACACCTTC. Amino acids: CASSYPGTGDYGYTF.

Written as DNA, the CDR3 is TGTGCCACCAGCAGAGGCCGGGACCGCATAAACAATGAGCAGTTCTTC. This translates into CATSRGRDRINNEQFF. The chain has TRBV15 and TRBJ2-1; D may match TRBD1 or TRBD2 (5 bases each). With 1 base removed from V and 5 bases from J, the gap between germline ends came to 15 bases. The CDR3 runs 16 residues. In germline, CDR1 is LNHNV, CDR2 YYDKDF (reference sequence).

J is TRBJ2-7 and V is TRBV10-3; no firm D call. V was trimmed by 3 bases and J by 2 bases, leaving 11 bases between them. The length of the CDR3 is 14 residues. Germline V gives CDR1 ENHRY, CDR2 SYGVKD. CDR3 amino acids: CAISETRAPYEQYF. The CDR3 DNA is TGTGCCATCAGTGAAACCCGAGCTCCCTACGAGCAGTACTTC.

This clonotype was detected ten times or more. The genes are TRBV2 and TRBJ1-2, with unresolved D. This CDR3 has 14 residues. Germline V CDR1 and CDR2: SNHLY, FYNNEI. V lost 0 bases, J lost 0 bases, and 5 bases lay in between. The CDR3 coding sequence is TGTGCCAGCAGTGAAGCAGGAGCTAACTATGGCTACACCTTC. As protein: CASSEAGANYGYTF. The full variable domain, its missing parts supplied by reference TRBV2 and TRBJ1-2, is EPEVTQTPSHQVTQMGQEVILRCVPISNHLYFYWYRQILGQKVEFLVSFYNNEISEKSEIFDDQFSVERPDGSNFTLKIRSTKLEDSAMYFCASSEAGANYGYTFGSGTRLTVV.

In this sample, this clonotype turned up many times. The rearrangement uses TRBV29-1 and TRBJ2-2, with D perhaps matching TRBD1 (6 bases). The CDR3 loop spans 15 amino acids. The V end lost 7 bases, the J end lost 1 base, and 16 bases lay between the germline ends. CDR1 is SQVTM and CDR2 is ANQGSEA in the germline V gene. The CDR3 sequence: CSARLGHQNTGELFF. CDR3 in DNA: TGCAGCGCGCGACTGGGACACCAGAACACCGGGGAGCTGTTTTTT.

The chain is built from TRBV9 and TRBJ1-3, with D unresolved. V lost 4 bases, J lost 0 bases, and 8 bases lay in between. The CDR3 is 14 residues long. The germline gives CDR1 SGDLS, CDR2 YYNGEE. CDR3 amino acids: CASSIVDSGNTIYF. The CDR3 coding sequence is TGTGCCAGCAGCATAGTAGACTCTGGAAACACCATATATTTT.

In this sample, this clonotype turned up a few times. This chain joins TRBV6-6 and TRBJ1-1; D might be TRBD1 (6 bases). The CDR3 contains 16 residues. V lost 2 bases, J lost 8 bases, and 21 bases lay in between. Germline V gene data show CDR1 as MNHNY and CDR2 as SVGAGI (reference sequence). In nucleotides, the CDR3 is TGTGCCAGCAGTTACCTACAATGGGGGGCAGGCCTGGAAGCTTTCTTT. This translates into CASSYLQWGAGLEAFF.

This clonotype has ten or more counts. The V gene is TRBV28, the J gene TRBJ2-7; a weak D match, TRBD1 (5 bases). With 3 bases removed from V and 3 bases from J, the gap between germline ends came to 12 bases. This CDR3 spans 14 amino acids. From germline, CDR1 is MDHEN and CDR2 SYDVKM. In DNA form, the CDR3 reads TGTGCCAGCAGTTTCCCCCTAGACAGCTACGAGCAGTACTTC. This gives the protein CASSFPLDSYEQYF.

The sample holds a few counts of this clonotype. The J gene is TRBJ2-2, the V gene TRBV12-3 or TRBV12-4; 12 bases line up with TRBD1. With 10 bases clipped from V and 4 bases from J, the junction kept 7 bases outside the gene matches. This CDR3 has 15 amino acids. This CDR3 reads CAIHRDRGLTGELFF. Here the CDR3 DNA reads TGTGCCATACACCGGGACAGGGGGCTCACCGGGGAGCTGTTTTTT.

This clonotype was recorded many times. The chain uses TRBV25-1 and TRBJ2-1; D gene uncertain. From germline, CDR1 is MGHDK and CDR2 SYGVNS. Trimming took 4 bases from V and 5 from J, leaving 9 bases between them. CDR3 length equals 13 residues. CDR3 protein: CASSVGRDNEQFF. The CDR3 bases are TGTGCCAGCAGTGTCGGAAGAGACAATGAGCAGTTCTTC.

This clonotype was counted at least ten times. V is TRBV10-3 and J is TRBJ2-1, with 7 bases identical to TRBD2. The CDR3 covers 15 residues. Trimming at V came to 7 bases and at J to 5 bases, leaving 11 bases not matched to a gene. Per the germline V gene, CDR1 is ENHRY and CDR2 is SYGVKD. CDR3: CAINSGLARHNEQFF. The CDR3 DNA reads as TGTGCCATCAATAGCGGGCTAGCGCGTCACAATGAGCAGTTCTTC.

A few counts support this clonotype. The chain combines TRBV2 with TRBJ1-2; 10 nucleotides align to TRBD1. Germline V gene sequence: CDR1 SNHLY, CDR2 FYNNEI. CDR3 length: 16 residues. J lost 4 bases, V lost 6 bases, and 11 bases had no gene match. CDR3 in DNA: TGTGCCAGCAGGGCCGGGACAGGGGCGGGCGGCTATGGCTACACCTTC. Protein: CASRAGTGAGGYGYTF.

This clonotype occurred many times. The V gene is TRBV11-2, the J gene TRBJ2-7; TRBD1 agrees at 7 bases. The CDR3 runs 15 residues. The V segment lost 3 bases and the J segment 4 bases; nucleotides outside the gene matches: 9. Looked up from germline, CDR1 is SGHAT and CDR2 is FQNNGV. The chain's CDR3 is CASSFTTGAGYEQYF. As DNA, the CDR3 is TGTGCCAGCAGCTTTACCACAGGGGCAGGGTACGAGCAGTACTTC. The variable domain in full, with the rest retrieved from reference TRBV11-2 and TRBJ2-7, is EAGVAQSPRYKIIEKRQSVAFWCNPISGHATLYWYQQILGQGPKLLIQFQNNGVVDDSQLPKDRFSAERLKGVDSTLKIQPAKLEDSAVYLCASSFTTGAGYEQYFGPGTRLTVT.

Concerning this clonotype itself: One junction end disagrees with the germline gene, perhaps due to a read error. The rearrangement uses TRBV7-9 and TRBJ2-1, with 14 bases identical to TRBD2. Germline V gene sequence: CDR1 SEHNR, CDR2 FQNEAQ (reference sequence). This CDR3 has 18 amino acids. The CDR3 loop reads CASSSSGTSGRSYNEQLF. Here the CDR3 DNA reads TGTGCCAGCAGCTCTAGCGGGACTAGCGGGAGAAGTTACAATGAGCAGCTCTTC.

In its sample, this clonotype was seen many times. The chain recombines TRBV15 with TRBJ1-1; possible D gene TRBD1, 5 bases. Trimming took off 0 bases at V and 3 bases at J, with 14 bases between the two ends. In germline, CDR1 is LNHNV, CDR2 YYDKDF (reference sequence). The CDR3 totals 16 residues. Here the CDR3 reads CATSRDRGGAHTEAFF. In nucleotides, the CDR3 is TGTGCCACCAGCAGAGATCGGGGAGGGGCCCACACTGAAGCTTTCTTT. Full variable domain (outside the CDR3, taken from reference TRBV15 and TRBJ1-1): DAMVIQNPRYQVTQFGKPVTLSCSQTLNHNVMYWYQQKSSQAPKLLFHYYDKDFNNEADTPDNFQSRRPNTSFCFLDIRSPGLGDTAMYLCATSRDRGGAHTEAFFGQGTRLTVV.

This clonotype showed up many times. The chain carries TRBV20-1 and TRBJ1-1; no clear D gene. There are 11 residues in the CDR3. V lost 5 bases, J lost 4 bases, and 8 bases lay in between. In germline, CDR1 is DFQATT, CDR2 SNEGSKA (reference sequence). The CDR3 nucleotides are TGCAGTGCTCCGGGTCCCACTGAAGCTTTCTTT. This translates into CSAPGPTEAFF.